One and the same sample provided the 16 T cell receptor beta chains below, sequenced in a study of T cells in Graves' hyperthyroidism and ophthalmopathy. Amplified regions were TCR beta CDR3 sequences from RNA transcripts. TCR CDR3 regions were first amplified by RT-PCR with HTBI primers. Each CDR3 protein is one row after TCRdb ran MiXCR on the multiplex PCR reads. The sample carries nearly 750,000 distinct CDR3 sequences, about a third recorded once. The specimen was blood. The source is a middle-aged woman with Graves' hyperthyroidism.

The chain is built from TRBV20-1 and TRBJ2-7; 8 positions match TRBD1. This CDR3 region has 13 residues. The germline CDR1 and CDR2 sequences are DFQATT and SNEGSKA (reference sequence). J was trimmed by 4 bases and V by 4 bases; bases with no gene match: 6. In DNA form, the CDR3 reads TGCAGTGCTAAGGGACAGGTACTTTACGAGCAGTACTTC. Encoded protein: CSAKGQVLYEQYF.

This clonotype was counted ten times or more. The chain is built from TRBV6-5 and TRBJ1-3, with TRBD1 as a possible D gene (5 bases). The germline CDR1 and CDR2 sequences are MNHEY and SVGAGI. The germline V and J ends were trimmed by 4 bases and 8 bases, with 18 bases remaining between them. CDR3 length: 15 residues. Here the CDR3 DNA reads TGTGCCAGCAGTTCCCTGGGACGCGTTGATTACACCATATATTTT. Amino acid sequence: CASSSLGRVDYTIYF.

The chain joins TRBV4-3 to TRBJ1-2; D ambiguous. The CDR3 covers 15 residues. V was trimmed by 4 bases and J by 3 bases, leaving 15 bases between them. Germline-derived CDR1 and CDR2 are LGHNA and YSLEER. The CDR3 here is CASSPERADHYGYTF. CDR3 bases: TGCGCCAGCAGCCCCGAGCGGGCGGATCACTATGGCTACACCTTC.

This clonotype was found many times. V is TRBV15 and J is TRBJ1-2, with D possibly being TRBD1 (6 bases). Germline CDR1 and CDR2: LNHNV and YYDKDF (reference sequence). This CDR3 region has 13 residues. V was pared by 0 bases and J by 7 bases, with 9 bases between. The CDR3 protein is CATSRDEDSGYTF. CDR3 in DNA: TGTGCCACCAGCAGAGACGAGGACAGTGGCTACACCTTC.

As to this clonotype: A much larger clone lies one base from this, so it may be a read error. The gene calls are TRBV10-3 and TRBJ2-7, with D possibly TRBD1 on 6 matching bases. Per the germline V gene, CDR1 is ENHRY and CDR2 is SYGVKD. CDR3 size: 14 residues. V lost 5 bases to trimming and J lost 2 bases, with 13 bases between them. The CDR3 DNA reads TGTGCCATCAGTTACCCCGACAGGACCTACGAGCAGTACTTC. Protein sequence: CAISYPDRTYEQYF.

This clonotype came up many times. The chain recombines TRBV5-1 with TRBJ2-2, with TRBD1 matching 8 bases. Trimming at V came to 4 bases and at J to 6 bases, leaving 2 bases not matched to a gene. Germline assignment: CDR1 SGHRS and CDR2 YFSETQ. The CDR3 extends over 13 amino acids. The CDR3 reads CASSEQGAGELFF. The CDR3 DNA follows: TGCGCCAGCAGCGAACAGGGGGCCGGGGAGCTGTTTTTT.

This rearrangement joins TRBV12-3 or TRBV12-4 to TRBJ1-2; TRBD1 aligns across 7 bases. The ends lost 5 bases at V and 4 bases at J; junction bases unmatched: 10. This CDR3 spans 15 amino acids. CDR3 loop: CASSPLTGLGYGYTF. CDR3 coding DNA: TGTGCCAGCAGTCCCTTGACAGGGTTGGGCTATGGCTACACCTTC.

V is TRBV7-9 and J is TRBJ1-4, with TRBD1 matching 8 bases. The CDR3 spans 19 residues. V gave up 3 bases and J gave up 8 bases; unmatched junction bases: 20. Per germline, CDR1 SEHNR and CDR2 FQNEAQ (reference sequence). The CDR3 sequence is CASSFLRQGFLAKKEKLFF. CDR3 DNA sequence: TGTGCCAGCAGCTTTCTACGACAGGGGTTTCTGGCAAAGAAAGAAAAACTGTTTTTT.

The CDR3 protein is CASSPIYAGTYEQYF. The CDR3 bases are TGTGCCAGCAGTCCAATTTACGCTGGTACCTACGAGCAGTACTTC. The chain carries TRBV13 and TRBJ2-7; D is uncertain. CDR1 and CDR2 (germline): PRHDT, FYEKMQ (reference sequence). V lost 6 bases, J lost 2 bases, and 17 bases lay in between. This CDR3 spans 15 amino acids.

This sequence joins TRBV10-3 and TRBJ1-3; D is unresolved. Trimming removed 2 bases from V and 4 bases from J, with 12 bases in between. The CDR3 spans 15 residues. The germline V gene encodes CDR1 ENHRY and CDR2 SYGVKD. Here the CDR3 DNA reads TGTGCCATCAGTGAGGGACTAGCGGGAGGAAACACCATATATTTT. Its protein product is CAISEGLAGGNTIYF.

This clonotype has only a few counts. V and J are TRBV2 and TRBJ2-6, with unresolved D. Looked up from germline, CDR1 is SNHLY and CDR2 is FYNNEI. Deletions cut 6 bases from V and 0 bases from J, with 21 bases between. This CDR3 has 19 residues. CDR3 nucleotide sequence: TGTGCCAGCAGCTACCCCCTGACATTGATTCCCTCTGGGGCCAACGTCCTGACTTTC. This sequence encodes CASSYPLTLIPSGANVLTF.

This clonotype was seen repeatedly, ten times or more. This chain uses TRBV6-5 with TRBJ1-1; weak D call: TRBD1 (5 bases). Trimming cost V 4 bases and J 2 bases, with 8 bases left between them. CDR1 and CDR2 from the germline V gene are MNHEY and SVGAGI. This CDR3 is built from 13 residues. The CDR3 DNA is TGTGCCAGCAGTTGGGGCAGAAACACTGAAGCTTTCTTT. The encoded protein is CASSWGRNTEAFF.

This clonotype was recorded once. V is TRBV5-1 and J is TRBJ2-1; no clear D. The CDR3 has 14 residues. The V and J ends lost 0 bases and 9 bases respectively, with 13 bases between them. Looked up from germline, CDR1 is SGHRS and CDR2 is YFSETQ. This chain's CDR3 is CASSLVLGSVEQFF. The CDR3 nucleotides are TGCGCCAGCAGCTTGGTCCTAGGGTCCGTTGAGCAGTTCTTC.

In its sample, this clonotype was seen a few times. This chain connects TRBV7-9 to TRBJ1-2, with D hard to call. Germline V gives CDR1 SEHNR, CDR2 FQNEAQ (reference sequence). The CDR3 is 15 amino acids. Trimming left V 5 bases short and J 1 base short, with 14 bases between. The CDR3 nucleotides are TGTGCCAGCAGCCAAGATATTAAGGATAACTATGGCTACACCTTC. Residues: CASSQDIKDNYGYTF.

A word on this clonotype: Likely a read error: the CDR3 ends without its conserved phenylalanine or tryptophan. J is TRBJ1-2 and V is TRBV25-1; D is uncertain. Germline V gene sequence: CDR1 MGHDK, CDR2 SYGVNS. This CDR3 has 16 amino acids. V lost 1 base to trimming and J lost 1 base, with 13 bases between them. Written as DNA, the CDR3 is TGTGCCAGCAGTGAATCGGTCCAAGCAAATAACTATGGCTACACCCTC. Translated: CASSESVQANNYGYTL.

CDR3 bases: TGCAGCCCTGAACAGGGGCCCAGTCAGCCCCAGCATTTT. As protein: CSPEQGPSQPQHF. The chain couples TRBV29-1 to TRBJ1-5, with 7 bases matching TRBD1. J lost 6 bases, V lost 8 bases, and 10 bases had no gene match. The CDR3 is made up of 13 amino acids. Germline CDR1 is SQVTM and CDR2 is ANQGSEA.